The sequence of this T cell receptor (beta chain) was determined in a study of beta chain features in type 1 diabetes. The overall study: Healthy donors, compared against patients, showed similar age, gender and cell yields.

Expressed TCRB transcripts were sequenced because the entire RNA isolate underwent reverse transcription. Produced via immunoSEQ multiplex PCR; TCRdb's table is partial and in-frame only. The table includes hundreds of thousands of clones, over 11% detected once. CDR3 length: 16 amino acids. Germline V gives CDR1 MDHEN, CDR2 SYDVKM. Study conclusions and caveats: cDNA sequencing could over-represent cells with high TCR expression. Shorter TCRB CDR3s, moderately but significantly so, were found in Type 1 diabetes patients in all four CD4+ subsets. Researchers caution that PCR might favor shorter templates, equally among patients and controls.

In its sample, this clone was seen a few times. Its antigen is not known. A read error may produce the germline difference seen at one junction end. Stem cell-like memory, regulatory, central memory and naive CD4+ cells were sorted via CD45RO/CCR7/CD25/CD127/CD95/CD27. The gene calls are TRBV28 and TRBJ1-5; the D gene is possibly TRBD1 (5 bases). Sequencing was carried out using naive CD4+ T cells from blood. The sequence came from a man aged 18 to 29 with type 1 diabetes. The CDR3 loop is CASSVWDLRGNQPQHF. CDR3 coding DNA: TGTGCCAGCAGTGTATGGGACCTAAGGGGCAATCAGCCCCAGCATTTT.